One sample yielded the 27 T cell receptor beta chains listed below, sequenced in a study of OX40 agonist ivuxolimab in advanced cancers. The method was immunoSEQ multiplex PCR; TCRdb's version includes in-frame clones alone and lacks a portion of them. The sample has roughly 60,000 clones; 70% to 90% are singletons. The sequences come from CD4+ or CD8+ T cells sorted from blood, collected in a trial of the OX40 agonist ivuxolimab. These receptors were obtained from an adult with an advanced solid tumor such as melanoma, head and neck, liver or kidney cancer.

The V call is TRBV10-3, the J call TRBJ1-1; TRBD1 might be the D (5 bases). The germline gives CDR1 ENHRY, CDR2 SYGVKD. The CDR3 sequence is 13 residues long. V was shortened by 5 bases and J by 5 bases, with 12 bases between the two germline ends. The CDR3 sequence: CAISYLGATEAFF. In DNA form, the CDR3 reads TGTGCCATCAGTTATCTCGGGGCGACTGAAGCTTTCTTT.

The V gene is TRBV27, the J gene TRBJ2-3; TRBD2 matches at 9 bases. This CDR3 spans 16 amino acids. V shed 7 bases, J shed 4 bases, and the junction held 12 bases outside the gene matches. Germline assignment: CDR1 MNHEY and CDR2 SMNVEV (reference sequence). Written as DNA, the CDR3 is TGTGCCAGCAATTTGGGATTAGCGGGAGTAGCAGATACGCAGTATTTT. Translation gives CASNLGLAGVADTQYF.

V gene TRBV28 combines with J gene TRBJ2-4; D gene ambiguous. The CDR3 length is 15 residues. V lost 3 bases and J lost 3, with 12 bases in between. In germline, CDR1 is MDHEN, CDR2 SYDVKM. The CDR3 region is CASSLIILGKNIQYF. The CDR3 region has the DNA TGTGCCAGCAGTTTGATCATCCTTGGCAAAAACATTCAGTACTTC. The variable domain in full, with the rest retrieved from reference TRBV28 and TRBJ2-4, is DVKVTQSSRYLVKRTGEKVFLECVQDMDHENMFWYRQDPGLGLRLIYFSYDVKMKEKGDIPEGYSVSREKKERFSLILESASTNQTSMYLCASSLIILGKNIQYFGAGTRLSVL.

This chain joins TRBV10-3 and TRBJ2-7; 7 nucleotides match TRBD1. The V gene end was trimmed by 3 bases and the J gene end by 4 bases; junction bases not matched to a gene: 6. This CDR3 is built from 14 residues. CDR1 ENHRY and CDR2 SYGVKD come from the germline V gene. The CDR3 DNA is TGTGCCATCAGTGAAGGGACAGATTGGTACGAGCAGTACTTC. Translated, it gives CAISEGTDWYEQYF.

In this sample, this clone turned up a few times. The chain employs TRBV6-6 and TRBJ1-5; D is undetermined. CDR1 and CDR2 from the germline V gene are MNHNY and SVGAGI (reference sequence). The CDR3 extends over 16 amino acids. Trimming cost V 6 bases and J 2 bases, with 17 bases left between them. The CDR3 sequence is CASSQDPGRGNQPQHF. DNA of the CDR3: TGTGCCAGCAGCCAGGACCCCGGGAGGGGCAATCAGCCCCAGCATTTT.

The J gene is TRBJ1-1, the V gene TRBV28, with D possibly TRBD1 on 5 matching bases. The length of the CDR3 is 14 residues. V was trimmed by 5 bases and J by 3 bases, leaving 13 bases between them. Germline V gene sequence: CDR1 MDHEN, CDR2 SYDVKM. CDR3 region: CASSPRRVYTEAFF. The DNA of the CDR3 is TGTGCCAGCAGTCCCCGCAGGGTCTACACTGAAGCTTTCTTT.

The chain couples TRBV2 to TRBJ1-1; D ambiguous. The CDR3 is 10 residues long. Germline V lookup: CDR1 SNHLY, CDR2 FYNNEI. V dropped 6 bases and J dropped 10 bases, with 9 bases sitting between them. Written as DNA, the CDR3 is TGTGCCAGCAGCGAACAGCGAGCTTTCTTT. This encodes CASSEQRAFF.

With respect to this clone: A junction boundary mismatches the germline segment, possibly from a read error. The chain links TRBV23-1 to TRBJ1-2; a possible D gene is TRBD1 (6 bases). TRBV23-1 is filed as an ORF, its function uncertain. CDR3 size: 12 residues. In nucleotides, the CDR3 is TGCGCAAGCAGTCAGGGGCTGAGGGGCTACACCTTC. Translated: CASSQGLRGYTF.

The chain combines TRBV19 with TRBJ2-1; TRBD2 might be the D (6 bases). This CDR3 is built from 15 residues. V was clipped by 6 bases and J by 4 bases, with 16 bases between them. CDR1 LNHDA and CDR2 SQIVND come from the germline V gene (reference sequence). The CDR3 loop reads CASRPGAVGYNEQFF. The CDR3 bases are TGTGCCAGTAGACCGGGAGCGGTTGGGTACAATGAGCAGTTCTTC.

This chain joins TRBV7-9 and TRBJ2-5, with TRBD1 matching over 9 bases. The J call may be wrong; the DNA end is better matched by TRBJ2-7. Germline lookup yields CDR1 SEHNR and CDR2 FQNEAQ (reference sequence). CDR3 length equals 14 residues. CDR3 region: CASSFGQGIHEQYF. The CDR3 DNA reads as TGTGCCAGCAGCTTCGGACAGGGGATCCACGAGCAGTACTTC.

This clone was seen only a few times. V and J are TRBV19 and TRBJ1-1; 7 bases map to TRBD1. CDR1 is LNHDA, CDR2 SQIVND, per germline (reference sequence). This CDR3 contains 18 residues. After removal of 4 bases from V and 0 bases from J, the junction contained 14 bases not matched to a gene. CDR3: CASSTATNRGAVNTEAFF. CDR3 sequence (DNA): TGTGCCAGTAGTACCGCAACAAACAGGGGTGCCGTGAACACTGAAGCTTTCTTT.

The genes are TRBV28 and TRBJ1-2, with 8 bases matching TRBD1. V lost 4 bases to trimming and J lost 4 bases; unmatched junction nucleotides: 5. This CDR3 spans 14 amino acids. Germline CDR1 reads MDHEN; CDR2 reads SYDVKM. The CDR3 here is CASSSTGGIYGYTF. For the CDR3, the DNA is TGTGCCAGCAGTTCCACAGGGGGGATCTATGGCTACACCTTC.

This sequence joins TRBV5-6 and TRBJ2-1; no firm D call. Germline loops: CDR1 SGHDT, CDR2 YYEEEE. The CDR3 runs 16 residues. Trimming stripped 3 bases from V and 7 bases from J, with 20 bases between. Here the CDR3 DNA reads TGTGCCAGCAGCTCCCTCAGGCGTCGACCTAAAAATGAGCAGTTCTTC. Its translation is CASSSLRRRPKNEQFF.

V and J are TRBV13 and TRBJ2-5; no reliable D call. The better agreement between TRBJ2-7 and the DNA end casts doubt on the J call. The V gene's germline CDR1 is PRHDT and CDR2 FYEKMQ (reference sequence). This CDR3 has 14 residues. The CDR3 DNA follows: TGTGCCAGCAGCCTCCCCTCTTCCGGGTACGAGCAGTACTTC. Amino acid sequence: CASSLPSSGYEQYF.

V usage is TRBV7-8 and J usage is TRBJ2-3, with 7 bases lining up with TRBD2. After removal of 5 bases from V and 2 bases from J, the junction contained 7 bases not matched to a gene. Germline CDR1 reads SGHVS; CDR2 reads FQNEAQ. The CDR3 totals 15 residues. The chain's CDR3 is CASSTQGLTTDTQYF. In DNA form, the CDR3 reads TGTGCCAGCAGCACGCAGGGACTAACCACAGATACGCAGTATTTT.

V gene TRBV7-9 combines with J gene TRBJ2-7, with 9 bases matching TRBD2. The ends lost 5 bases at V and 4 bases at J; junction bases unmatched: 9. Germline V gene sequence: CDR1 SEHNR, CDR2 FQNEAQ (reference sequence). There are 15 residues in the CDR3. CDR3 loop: CASSPNEAGGYEQYF. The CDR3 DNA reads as TGTGCCAGCAGCCCTAACGAGGCGGGAGGGTACGAGCAGTACTTC.

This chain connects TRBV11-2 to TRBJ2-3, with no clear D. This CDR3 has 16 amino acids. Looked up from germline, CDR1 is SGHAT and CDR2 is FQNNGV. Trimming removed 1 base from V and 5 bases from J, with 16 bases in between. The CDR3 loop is CASSLGSGGFGDTQYF. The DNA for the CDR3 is TGTGCCAGCAGCTTAGGAAGTGGTGGTTTTGGAGATACGCAGTATTTT. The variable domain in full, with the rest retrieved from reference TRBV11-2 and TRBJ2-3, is EAGVAQSPRYKIIEKRQSVAFWCNPISGHATLYWYQQILGQGPKLLIQFQNNGVVDDSQLPKDRFSAERLKGVDSTLKIQPAKLEDSAVYLCASSLGSGGFGDTQYFGPGTRLTVL.

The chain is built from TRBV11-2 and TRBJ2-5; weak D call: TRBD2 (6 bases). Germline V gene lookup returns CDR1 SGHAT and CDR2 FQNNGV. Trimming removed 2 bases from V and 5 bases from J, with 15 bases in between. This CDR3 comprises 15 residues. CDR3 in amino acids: CASSLISSGAETQYF. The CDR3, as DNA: TGTGCCAGCAGCTTAATTAGTAGCGGTGCGGAGACCCAGTACTTC.

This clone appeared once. CDR3 sequence: CASSLGGSTEAFF. Here the CDR3 DNA reads TGTGCCAGCAGTTTGGGAGGGAGCACTGAAGCTTTCTTT. The genes are TRBV28 and TRBJ1-1; no reliable D call. This CDR3 has 13 amino acids. Germline V CDR1 and CDR2: MDHEN, SYDVKM. Trimming removed 3 bases from V and 4 bases from J, with 9 bases in between.

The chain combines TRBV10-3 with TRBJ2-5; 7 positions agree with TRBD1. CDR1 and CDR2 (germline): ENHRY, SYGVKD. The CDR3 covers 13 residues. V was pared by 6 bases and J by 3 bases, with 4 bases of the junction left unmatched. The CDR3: CAIRRDSKETQYF. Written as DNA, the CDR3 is TGTGCCATCAGACGGGACAGCAAAGAGACCCAGTACTTC.

This CDR3 reads CASSDESTDTQYF. In DNA, the CDR3 is TGTGCCAGCAGTGACGAGAGCACAGATACGCAGTATTTT. The chain couples TRBV6-4 to TRBJ2-3, with D uncertain. This CDR3 comprises 13 residues. Germline assignment: CDR1 MRHNA and CDR2 SNTAGT. V was trimmed by 2 bases and J by 0 bases, leaving 3 bases between them.

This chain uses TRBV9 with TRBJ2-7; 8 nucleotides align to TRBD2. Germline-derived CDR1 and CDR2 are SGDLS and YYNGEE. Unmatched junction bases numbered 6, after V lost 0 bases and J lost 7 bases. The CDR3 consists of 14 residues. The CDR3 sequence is CASSVAGGQEEQYF. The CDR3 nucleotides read TGTGCCAGCAGCGTAGCGGGAGGGCAGGAAGAGCAGTACTTC. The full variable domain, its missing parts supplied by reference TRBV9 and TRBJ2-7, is DSGVTQTPKHLITATGQRVTLRCSPRSGDLSVYWYQQSLDQGLQFLIQYYNGEERAKGNILERFSAQQFPDLHSELNLSSLELGDSALYFCASSVAGGQEEQYFGPGTRLTVT.

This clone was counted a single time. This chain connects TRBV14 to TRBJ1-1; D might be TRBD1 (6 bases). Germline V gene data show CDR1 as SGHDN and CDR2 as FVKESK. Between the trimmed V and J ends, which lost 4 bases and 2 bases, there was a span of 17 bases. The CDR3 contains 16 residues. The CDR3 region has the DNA TGTGCCAGCAGCCTAGCATGGCACAGGGTTAACACTGAAGCTTTCTTT. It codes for CASSLAWHRVNTEAFF.

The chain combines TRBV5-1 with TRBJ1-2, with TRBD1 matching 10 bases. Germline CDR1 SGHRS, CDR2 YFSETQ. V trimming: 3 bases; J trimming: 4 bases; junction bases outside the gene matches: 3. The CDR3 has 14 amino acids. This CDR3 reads CASSSGTGAYGYTF. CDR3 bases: TGCGCCAGCAGCTCCGGGACAGGGGCCTATGGCTACACCTTC. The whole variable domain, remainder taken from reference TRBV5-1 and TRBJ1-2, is KAGVTQTPRYLIKTRGQQVTLSCSPISGHRSVSWYQQTPGQGLQFLFEYFSETQRNKGNFPGRFSGRQFSNSRSEMNVSTLELGDSALYLCASSSGTGAYGYTFGSGTRLTVV.

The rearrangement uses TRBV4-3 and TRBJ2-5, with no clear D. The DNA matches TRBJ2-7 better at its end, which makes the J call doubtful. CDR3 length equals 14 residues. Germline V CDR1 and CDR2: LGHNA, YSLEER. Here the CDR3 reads CASSQVGYSYEQYF. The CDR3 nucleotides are TGCGCCAGCAGCCAAGTTGGGTATTCCTACGAGCAGTACTTC.

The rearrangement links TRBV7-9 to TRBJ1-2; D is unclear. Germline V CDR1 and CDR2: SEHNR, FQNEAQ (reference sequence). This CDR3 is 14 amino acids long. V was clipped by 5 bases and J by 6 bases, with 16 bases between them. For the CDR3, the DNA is TGTGCCAGCAGCGGGAGCGACGATCCCAATGGCTACACCTTC. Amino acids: CASSGSDDPNGYTF.

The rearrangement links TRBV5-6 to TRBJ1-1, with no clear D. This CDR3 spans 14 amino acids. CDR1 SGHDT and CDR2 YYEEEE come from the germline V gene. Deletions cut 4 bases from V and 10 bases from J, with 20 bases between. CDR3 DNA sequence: TGTGCCAGCAGCCCGTGGAGGGTGGAGTCTGCAGCTTTCTTT. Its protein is CASSPWRVESAAFF.